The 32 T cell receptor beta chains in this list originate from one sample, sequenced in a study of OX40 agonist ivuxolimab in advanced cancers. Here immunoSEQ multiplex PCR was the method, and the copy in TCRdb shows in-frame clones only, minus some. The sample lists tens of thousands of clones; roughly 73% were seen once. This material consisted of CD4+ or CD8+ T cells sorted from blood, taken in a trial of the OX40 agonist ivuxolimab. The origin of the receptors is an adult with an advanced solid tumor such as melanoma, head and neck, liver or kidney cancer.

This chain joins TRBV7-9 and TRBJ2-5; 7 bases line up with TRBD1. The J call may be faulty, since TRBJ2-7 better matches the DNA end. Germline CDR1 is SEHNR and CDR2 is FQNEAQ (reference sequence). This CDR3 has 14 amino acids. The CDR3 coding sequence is TGTGCCAGCAGCTACCACAGGGGAATGGGCGAGCAGTACTTC. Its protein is CASSYHRGMGEQYF.

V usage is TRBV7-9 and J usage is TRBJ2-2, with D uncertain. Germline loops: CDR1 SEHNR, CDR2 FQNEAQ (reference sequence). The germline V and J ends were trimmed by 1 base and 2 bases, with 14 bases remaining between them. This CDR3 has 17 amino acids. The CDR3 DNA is TGTGCCAGCAGCTTAGATCGCCAGGCCAAAAACACCGGGGAGCTGTTTTTT. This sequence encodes CASSLDRQAKNTGELFF. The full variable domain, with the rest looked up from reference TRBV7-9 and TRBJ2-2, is DTGVSQNPRHKITKRGQNVTFRCDPISEHNRLYWYRQTLGQGPEFLTYFQNEAQLEKSRLLSDRFSAERPKGSFSTLEIQRTEQGDSAMYLCASSLDRQAKNTGELFFGEGSRLTVL.

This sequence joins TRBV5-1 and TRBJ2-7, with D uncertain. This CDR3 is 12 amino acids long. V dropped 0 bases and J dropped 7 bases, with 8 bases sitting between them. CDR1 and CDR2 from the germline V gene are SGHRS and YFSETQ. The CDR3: CASSLGVGEQYF. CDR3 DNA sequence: TGCGCCAGCAGCTTGGGAGTCGGGGAGCAGTACTTC.

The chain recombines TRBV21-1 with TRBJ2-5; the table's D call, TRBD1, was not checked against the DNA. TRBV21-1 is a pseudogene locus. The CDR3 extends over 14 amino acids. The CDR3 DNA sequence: TGTGCCAGCAGCCCACGGGACAGGGAGGAGACCCAGTACTTC. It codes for CASSPRDREETQYF.

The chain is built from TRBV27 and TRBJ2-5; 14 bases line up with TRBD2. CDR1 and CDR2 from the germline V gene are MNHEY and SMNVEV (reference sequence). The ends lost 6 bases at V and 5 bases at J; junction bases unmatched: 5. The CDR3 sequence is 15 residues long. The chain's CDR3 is CASRRRTSGRETQYF. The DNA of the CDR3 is TGTGCCAGCAGGAGGAGGACTAGCGGGAGGGAGACCCAGTACTTC.

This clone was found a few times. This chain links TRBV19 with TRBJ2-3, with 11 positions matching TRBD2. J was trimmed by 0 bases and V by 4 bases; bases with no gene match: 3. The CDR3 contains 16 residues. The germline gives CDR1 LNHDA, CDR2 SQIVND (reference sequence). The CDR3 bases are TGTGCCAGTAGTAGGGTAGCGGGGGGGAGCACAGATACGCAGTATTTT. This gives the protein CASSRVAGGSTDTQYF.

The CDR3 nucleotides read TGTGCCAGCAGTGCCCGACAGGTTTACAATGAGCAGTTCTTC. This encodes CASSARQVYNEQFF. The V call is TRBV6-5, the J call TRBJ2-1, with TRBD1 as a possible D gene (6 bases). CDR1 and CDR2 from the germline V gene are MNHEY and SVGAGI. Trimming stripped 5 bases from V and 4 bases from J, with 12 bases between. There are 14 residues in the CDR3.

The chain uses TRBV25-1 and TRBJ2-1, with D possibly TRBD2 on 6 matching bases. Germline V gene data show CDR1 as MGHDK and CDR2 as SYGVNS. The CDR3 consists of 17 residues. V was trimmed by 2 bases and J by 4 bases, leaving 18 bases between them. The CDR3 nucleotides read TGTGCCAGCAGTGAAGTTACCGGGGGAGGTCCATACAATGAGCAGTTCTTC. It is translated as CASSEVTGGGPYNEQFF.

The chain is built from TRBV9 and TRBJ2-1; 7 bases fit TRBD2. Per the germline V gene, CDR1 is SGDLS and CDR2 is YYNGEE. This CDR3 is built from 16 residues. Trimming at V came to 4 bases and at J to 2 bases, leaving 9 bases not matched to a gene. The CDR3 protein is CASSTLGAGAYNEQFF. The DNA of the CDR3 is TGTGCCAGCAGCACGCTCGGGGCGGGAGCCTACAATGAGCAGTTCTTC.

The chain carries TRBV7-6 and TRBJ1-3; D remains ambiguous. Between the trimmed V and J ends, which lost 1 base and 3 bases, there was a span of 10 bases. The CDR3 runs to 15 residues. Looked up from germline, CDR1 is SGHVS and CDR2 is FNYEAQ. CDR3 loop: CASSLVPGVGNTIYF. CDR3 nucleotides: TGTGCCAGCAGCTTAGTACCCGGAGTTGGAAACACCATATATTTT.

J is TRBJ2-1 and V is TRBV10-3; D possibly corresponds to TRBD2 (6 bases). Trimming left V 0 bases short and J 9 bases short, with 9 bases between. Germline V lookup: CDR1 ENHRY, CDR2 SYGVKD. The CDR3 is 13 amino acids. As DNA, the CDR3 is TGTGCCATCAGTGAGTCGGGGCGGGGTGAGCAGTTCTTC. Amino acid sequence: CAISESGRGEQFF.

CDR3 loop: CASSSWTSGGAHEQFF. Written as DNA, the CDR3 is TGTGCCAGCAGTTCATGGACTAGCGGGGGGGCACATGAGCAGTTCTTC. J is TRBJ2-1 and V is TRBV27; 15 bases fit TRBD2. Trimming cost V 4 bases and J 8 bases; bases outside gene matches: 6. The CDR3 runs 16 residues. The germline V gene encodes CDR1 MNHEY and CDR2 SMNVEV (reference sequence).

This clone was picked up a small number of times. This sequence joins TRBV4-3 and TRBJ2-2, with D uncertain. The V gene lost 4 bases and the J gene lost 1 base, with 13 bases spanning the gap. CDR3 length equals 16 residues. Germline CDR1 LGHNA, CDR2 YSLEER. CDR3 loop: CASSLDRKQNTGELFF. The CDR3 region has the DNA TGCGCCAGCAGCCTTGATAGGAAGCAGAACACCGGGGAGCTGTTTTTT.

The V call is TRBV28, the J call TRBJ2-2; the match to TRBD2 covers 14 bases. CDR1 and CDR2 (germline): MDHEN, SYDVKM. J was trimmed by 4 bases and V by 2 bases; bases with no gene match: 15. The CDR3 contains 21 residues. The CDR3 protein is CASSLRTKLGLAGVGTGELFF. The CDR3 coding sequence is TGTGCCAGCAGTTTACGGACCAAATTGGGACTAGCGGGAGTCGGCACCGGGGAGCTGTTTTTT.

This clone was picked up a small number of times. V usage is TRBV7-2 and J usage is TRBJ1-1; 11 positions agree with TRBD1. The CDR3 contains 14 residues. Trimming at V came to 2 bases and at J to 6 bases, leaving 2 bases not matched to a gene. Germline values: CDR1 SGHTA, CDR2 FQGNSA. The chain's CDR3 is CASSLWGQGAEAFF. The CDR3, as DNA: TGTGCCAGCAGCTTATGGGGACAGGGGGCTGAAGCTTTCTTT.

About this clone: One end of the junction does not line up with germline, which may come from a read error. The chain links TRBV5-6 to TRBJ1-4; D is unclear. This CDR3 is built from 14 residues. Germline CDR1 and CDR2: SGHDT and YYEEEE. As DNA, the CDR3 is TGTGCCAGCAGTTTGGATCAACCGGGGGAAAAACTGTTTTTT. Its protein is CASSLDQPGEKLFF.

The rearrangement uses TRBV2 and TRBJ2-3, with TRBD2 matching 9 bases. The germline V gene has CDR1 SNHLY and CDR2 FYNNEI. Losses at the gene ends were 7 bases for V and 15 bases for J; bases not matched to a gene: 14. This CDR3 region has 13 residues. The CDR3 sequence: CASKQGGGAWEYF. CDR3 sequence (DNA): TGTGCCAGCAAGCAGGGCGGGGGGGCCTGGGAATATTTT.

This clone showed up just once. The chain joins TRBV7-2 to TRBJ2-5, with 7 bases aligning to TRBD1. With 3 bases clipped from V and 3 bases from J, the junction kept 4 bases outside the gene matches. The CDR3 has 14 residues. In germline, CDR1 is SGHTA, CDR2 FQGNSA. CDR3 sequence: CASSFRGHEETQYF. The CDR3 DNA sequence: TGTGCCAGCAGCTTTAGGGGGCATGAAGAGACCCAGTACTTC.

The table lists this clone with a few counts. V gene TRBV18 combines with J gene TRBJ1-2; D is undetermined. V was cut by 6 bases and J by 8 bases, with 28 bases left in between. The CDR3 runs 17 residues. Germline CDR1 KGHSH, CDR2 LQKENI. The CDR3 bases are TGTGCCAGCTCTCGACCAGGCCACGAACTTGGTTCGGGGGGCTACACCTTC. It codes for CASSRPGHELGSGGYTF. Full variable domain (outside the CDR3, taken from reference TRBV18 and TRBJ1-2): NAGVMQNPRHLVRRRGQEARLRCSPMKGHSHVYWYRQLPEEGLKFMVYLQKENIIDESGMPKERFSAEFPKEGPSILRIQQVVRGDSAAYFCASSRPGHELGSGGYTFGSGTRLTVV.

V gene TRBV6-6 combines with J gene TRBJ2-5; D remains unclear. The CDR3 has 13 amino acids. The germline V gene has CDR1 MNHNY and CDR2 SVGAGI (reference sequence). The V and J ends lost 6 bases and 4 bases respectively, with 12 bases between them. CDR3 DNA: TGTGCCAGCAGGGGGATGTCTGGAGAGACCCAGTACTTC. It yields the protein CASRGMSGETQYF.

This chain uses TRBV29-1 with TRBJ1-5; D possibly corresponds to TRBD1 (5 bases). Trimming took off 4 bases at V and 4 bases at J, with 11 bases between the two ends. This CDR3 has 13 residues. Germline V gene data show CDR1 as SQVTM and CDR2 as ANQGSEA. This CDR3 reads CSVAGQQNQPQHF. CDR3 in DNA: TGCAGCGTTGCGGGGCAGCAGAATCAGCCCCAGCATTTT.

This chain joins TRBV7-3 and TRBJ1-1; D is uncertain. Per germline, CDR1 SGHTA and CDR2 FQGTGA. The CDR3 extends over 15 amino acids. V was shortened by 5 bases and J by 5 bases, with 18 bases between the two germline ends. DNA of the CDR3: TGTGCCAGCAGCCCCCAAGTGGATCGTTGGACTGAAGCTTTCTTT. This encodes CASSPQVDRWTEAFF. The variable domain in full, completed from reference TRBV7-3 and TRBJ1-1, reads GAGVSQTPSNKVTEKGKYVELRCDPISGHTALYWYRQSLGQGPEFLIYFQGTGAADDSGLPNDRFFAVRPEGSVSTLKIQRTERGDSAVYLCASSPQVDRWTEAFFGQGTRLTVV.

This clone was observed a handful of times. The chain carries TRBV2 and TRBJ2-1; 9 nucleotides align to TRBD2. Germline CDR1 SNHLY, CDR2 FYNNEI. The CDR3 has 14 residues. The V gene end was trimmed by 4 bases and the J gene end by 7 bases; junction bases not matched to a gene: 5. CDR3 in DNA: TGTGCCAGCAGTGTTAGCGGGAGAGGGAATGAGCAGTTCTTC. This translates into CASSVSGRGNEQFF.

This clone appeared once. The CDR3 coding sequence is TGTGCCAGCAGCTTGGTAGGTGCGGCCAAAAACATTCAGTACTTC. Its protein product is CASSLVGAAKNIQYF. The chain joins TRBV5-4 to TRBJ2-4; D gene uncertain. From germline, CDR1 is SGHNT and CDR2 YYREEE (reference sequence). The CDR3 has 15 residues. Deletions cut 0 bases from V and 1 base from J, with 8 bases between.

This CDR3 is CASSPRTEEQFF. CDR3 nucleotide sequence: TGTGCCAGCAGCCCTCGGACAGAAGAGCAGTTCTTC. V usage is TRBV5-4 and J usage is TRBJ2-1; TRBD1 might be the D (6 bases). V lost 4 bases and J lost 10, with 12 bases in between. In germline, CDR1 is SGHNT, CDR2 YYREEE (reference sequence). The CDR3 has 12 residues.

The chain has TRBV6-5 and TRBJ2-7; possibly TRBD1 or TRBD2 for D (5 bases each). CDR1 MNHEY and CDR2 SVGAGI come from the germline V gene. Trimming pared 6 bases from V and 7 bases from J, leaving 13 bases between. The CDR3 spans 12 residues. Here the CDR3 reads CASSRPGHEQYF. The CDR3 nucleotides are TGTGCCAGCAGCCGGCCGGGGCATGAGCAGTACTTC.

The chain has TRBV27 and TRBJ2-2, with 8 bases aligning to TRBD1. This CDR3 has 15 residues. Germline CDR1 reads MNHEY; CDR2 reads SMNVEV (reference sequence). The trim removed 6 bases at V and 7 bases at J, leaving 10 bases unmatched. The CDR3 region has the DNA TGTGCCAGCAGCGGGACAGGAAGGTTTAACGGGGAGCTGTTTTTT. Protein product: CASSGTGRFNGELFF.

This CDR3 reads CASSLTGTNFYNEQFF. CDR3 nucleotide sequence: TGCGCCAGCAGCCTAACCGGGACTAATTTCTACAATGAGCAGTTCTTC. This chain uses TRBV5-1 with TRBJ2-1; 7 bases are a match to TRBD2. Germline CDR1 and CDR2: SGHRS and YFSETQ. The CDR3 is 16 residues long. With 4 bases clipped from V and 3 bases from J, the junction kept 10 bases outside the gene matches.

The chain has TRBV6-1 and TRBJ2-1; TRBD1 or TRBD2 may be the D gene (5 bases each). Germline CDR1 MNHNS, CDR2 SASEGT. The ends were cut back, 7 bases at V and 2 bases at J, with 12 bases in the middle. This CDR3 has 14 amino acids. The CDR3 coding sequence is TGTGCCAGCACCGGGACCCGGACCTACAATGAGCAGTTCTTC. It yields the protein CASTGTRTYNEQFF.

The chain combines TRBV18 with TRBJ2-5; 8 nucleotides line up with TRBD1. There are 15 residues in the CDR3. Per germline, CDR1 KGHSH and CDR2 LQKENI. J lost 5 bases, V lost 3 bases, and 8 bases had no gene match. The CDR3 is CASSPRDRPRETQYF. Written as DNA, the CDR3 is TGTGCCAGCTCACCTCGGGACAGGCCTCGGGAGACCCAGTACTTC.

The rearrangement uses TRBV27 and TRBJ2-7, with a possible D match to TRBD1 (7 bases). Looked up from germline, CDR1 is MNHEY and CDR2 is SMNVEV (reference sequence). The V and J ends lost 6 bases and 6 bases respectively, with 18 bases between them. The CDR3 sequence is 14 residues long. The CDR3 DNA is TGTGCCAGCAGCATCAGGGGGGTGGCTGGCGAGCAGTACTTC. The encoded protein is CASSIRGVAGEQYF.

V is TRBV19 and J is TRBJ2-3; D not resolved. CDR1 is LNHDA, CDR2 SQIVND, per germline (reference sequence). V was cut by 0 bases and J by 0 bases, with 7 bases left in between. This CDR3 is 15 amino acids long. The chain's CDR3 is CASSIDGVSTDTQYF. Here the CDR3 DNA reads TGTGCCAGTAGTATAGATGGAGTAAGCACAGATACGCAGTATTTT.